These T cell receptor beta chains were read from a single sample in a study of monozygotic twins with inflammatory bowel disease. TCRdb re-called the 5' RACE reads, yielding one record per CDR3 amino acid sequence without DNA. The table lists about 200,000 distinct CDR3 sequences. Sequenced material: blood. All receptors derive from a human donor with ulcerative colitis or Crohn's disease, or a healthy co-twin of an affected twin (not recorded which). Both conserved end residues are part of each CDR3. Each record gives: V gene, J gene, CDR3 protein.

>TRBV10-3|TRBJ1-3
CAISAGTVGTIYF
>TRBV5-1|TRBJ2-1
CASSLGSYNEQFF
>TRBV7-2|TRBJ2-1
CASSLGSPLSFNEQFF
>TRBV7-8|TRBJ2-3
CASSLKGDTQYF
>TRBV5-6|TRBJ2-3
CASSLEGGTQYF
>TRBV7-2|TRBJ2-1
CASSLGAVYNEQFF
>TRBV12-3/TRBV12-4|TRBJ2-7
CASSKQGDYEQYF
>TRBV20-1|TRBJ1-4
CSARGTVNEKLFF
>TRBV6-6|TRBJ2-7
CASSYTAGGYEQYF
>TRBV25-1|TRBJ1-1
CASRGLTEAFF
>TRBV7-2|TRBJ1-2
CASSPDRNGYTF
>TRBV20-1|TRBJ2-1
CSARGVIPYNEQFF
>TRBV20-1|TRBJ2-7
CSARGVRDSPYEQYF
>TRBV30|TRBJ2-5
CAWTLAETQYF
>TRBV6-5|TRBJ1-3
CASSYSRQPSGNTIYF
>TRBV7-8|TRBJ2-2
CASSIRQGRTGELFF
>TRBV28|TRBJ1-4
CASTGREDEKLFF
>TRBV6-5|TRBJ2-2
CASSGTGELFF
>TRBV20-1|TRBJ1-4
CSARDRAATNEKLFF
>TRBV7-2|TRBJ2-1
CASSLESGGGEQFF
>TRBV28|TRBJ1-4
CASSRGGSANEKLFF
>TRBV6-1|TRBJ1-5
CASSRDRGPGYQPQHF
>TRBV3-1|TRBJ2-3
CASSGTGWDTQYF
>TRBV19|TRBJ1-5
CASSIPSGQTYSNQPQHF
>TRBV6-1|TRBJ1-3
CASSEALPGTGAGNTIYF
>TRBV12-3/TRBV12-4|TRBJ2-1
CASSSPSGRGNEQFF
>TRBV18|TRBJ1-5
CASSRTGWVGSNQPQHF
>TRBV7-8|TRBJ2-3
CASRLAGALTDTQYF
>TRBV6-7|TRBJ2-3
CARVRDSDTQYF
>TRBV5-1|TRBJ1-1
CASSVGQGLPEAFF
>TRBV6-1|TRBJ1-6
CASTFGQGAGSPLHF
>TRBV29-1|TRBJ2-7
CSVEPGTYEQYF
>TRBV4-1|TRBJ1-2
CASSHPDRNYGYTF
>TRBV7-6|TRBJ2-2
CASSFIPGATGELFF
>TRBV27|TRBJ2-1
CASSLSGLAGGRGREQFF
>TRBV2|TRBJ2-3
CASSRTGSTDTQYF
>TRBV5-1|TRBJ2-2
CASSFRTGPNTGELFF
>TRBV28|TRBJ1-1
CASSSGITEAFF
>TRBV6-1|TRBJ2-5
CASSELAGPQETQYF
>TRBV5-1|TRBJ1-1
CASSSGYGQGDFPNTEAFF
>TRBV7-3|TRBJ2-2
CASSQATTGELFF
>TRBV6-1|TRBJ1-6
CASSPFLEDSSYNSPLHF
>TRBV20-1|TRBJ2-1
CSARDGSEERQYNEQFF
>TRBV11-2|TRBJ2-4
CASSSNPLGDLAKNIQYF
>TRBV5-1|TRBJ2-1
CASRESYNEQFF
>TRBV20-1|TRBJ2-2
CSASRDMGGELFF
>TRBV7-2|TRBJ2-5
CASSRRGGVTQYF
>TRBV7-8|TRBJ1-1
CASSLDLLGGTEAFF
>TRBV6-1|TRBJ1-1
CASSDGQGEAFF
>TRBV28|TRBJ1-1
CASARRNTEAFF
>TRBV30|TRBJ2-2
CAWRQDTGELFF
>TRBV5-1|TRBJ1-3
CASSSDPSGNTIYF
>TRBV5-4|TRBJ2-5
CASSLGPRLETQYF
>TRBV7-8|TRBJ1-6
CASSWDSLNSPLHF
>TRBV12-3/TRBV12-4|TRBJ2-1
CASSYGTNNEQFF
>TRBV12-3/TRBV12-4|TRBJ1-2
CASGTPPNYGYTF
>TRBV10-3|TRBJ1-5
CAISAGPAGYQPQHF
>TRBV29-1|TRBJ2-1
CSVVGTSGSSYNEQFF
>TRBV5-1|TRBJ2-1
CASRLGTGGRGNEQFF